The clone carrying this T cell receptor beta chain was seen a handful of times. Antigen unknown. These data belong to a study of Graves' ophthalmopathy and Graves' hyperthyroidism. The study, taken as a whole, reports: Detection in blood was also observed for most expanded thyroid clonotypes above 0.001 frequency.

V lost 5 bases and J lost 4; bases outside the gene matches: 3. Germline V gives CDR1 DFQATT, CDR2 SNEGSKA (reference sequence). CDR3 length: 13 amino acids. Researchers took RNA transcripts and amplified TCR beta CDR3 regions from them. The workflow started with a first-round RT-PCR run with HTBI primers and then moved on to a second-round multiplex PCR. TCRdb used MiXCR to reprocess the multiplex PCR reads, holding one entry per CDR3 protein. Among 400,000 or so distinct CDR3 sequences listed, about 18% were seen once. The V call is TRBV20-1, the J call TRBJ1-5, with 9 positions matching TRBD1. The specimen was peripheral blood. The sequence was obtained from an adult woman with stable Graves' hyperthyroidism. The CDR3 is CSAQTGGNQPQHF. The CDR3 coding sequence is TGCAGTGCTCAGACAGGGGGAAATCAGCCCCAGCATTTT.